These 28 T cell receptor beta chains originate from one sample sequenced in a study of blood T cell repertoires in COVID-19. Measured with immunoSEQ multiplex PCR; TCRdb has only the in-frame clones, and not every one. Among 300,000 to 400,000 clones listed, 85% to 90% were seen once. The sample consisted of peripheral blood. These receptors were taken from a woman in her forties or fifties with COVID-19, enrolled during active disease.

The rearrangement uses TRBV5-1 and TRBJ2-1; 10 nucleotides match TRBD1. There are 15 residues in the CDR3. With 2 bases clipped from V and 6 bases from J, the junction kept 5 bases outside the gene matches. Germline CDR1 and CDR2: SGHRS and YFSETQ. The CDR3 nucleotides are TGCGCCAGCAGCTTTGTTGGGACAGGGGTCAATGAGCAGTTCTTC. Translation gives CASSFVGTGVNEQFF. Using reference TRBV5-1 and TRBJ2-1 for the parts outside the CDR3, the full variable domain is KAGVTQTPRYLIKTRGQQVTLSCSPISGHRSVSWYQQTPGQGLQFLFEYFSETQRNKGNFPGRFSGRQFSNSRSEMNVSTLELGDSALYLCASSFVGTGVNEQFFGPGTRLTVL.

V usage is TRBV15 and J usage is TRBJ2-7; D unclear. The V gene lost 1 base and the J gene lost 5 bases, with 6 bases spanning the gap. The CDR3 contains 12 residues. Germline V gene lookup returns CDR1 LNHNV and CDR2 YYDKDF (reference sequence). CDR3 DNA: TGTGCCACCAGCAGAGTCGAGAACGAGCAGTACTTC. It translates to CATSRVENEQYF. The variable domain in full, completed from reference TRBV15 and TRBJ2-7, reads DAMVIQNPRYQVTQFGKPVTLSCSQTLNHNVMYWYQQKSSQAPKLLFHYYDKDFNNEADTPDNFQSRRPNTSFCFLDIRSPGLGDTAMYLCATSRVENEQYFGPGTRLTVT.

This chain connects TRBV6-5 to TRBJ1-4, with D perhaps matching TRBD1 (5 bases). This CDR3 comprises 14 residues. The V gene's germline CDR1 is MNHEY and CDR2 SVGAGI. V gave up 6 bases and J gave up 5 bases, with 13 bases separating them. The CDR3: CASSPGGENEKLFF. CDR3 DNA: TGTGCCAGCAGCCCGGGAGGGGAGAATGAAAAACTGTTTTTT.

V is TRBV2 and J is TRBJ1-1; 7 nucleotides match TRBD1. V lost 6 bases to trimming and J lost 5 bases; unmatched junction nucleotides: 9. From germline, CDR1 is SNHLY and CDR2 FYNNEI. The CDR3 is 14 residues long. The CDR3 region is CASSHRGLMTEAFF. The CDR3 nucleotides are TGTGCCAGCAGCCACAGGGGCCTTATGACTGAAGCTTTCTTT.

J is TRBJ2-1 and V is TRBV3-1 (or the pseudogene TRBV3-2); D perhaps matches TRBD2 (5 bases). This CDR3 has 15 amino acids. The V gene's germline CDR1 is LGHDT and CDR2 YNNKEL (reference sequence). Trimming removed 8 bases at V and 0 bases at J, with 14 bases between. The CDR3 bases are TGTGCCAGCGCCTCGCTGGGGAGCTCCTACAATGAGCAGTTCTTC. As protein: CASASLGSSYNEQFF.

The CDR3 sequence: CSASPRVVGEAFF. The DNA of the CDR3 is TGCAGTGCTAGTCCTCGGGTTGTAGGAGAAGCTTTCTTT. The chain is built from TRBV20-1 and TRBJ1-1; the D is unclear. V gave up 3 bases and J gave up 8 bases, with 16 bases separating them. This CDR3 region has 13 residues. Germline loops: CDR1 DFQATT, CDR2 SNEGSKA (reference sequence).

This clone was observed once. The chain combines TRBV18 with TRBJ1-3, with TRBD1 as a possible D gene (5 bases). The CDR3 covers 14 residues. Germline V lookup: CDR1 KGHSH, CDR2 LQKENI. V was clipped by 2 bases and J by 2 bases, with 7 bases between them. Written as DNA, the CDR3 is TGTGCCAGCTCACCAGAGACAGCTGGAAACACCATATATTTT. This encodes CASSPETAGNTIYF.

CDR3 in amino acids: CASSFDSYSYEQYF. CDR3 DNA sequence: TGTGCCAGCAGCTTCGACAGTTACTCCTACGAGCAGTACTTC. The V gene is TRBV11-3, the J gene TRBJ2-7; possible D gene TRBD1, 5 bases. The CDR3 covers 14 residues. The V gene lost 3 bases and the J gene lost 0 bases, with 9 bases spanning the gap. In germline, CDR1 is SGHNT, CDR2 YENEEA.

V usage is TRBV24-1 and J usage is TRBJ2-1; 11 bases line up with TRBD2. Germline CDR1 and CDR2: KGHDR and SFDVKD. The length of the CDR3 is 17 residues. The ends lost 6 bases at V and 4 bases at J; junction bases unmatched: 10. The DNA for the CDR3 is TGTGCCACCAGTCCCAACAGACTAGCGGGGAATTACAATGAGCAGTTCTTC. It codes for CATSPNRLAGNYNEQFF.

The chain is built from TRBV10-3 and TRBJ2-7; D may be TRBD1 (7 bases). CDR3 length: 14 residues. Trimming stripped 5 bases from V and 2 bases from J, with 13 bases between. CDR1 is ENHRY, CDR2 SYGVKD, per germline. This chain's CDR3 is CAISWTGGAYEQYF. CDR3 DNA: TGTGCCATCAGTTGGACAGGAGGGGCCTACGAGCAGTACTTC.

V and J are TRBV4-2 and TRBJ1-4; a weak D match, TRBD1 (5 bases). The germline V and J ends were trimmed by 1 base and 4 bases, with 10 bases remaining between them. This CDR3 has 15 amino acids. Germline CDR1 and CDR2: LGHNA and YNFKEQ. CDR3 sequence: CASSQGGQGNEKLFF. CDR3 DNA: TGTGCCAGCAGCCAAGGGGGCCAAGGTAATGAAAAACTGTTTTTT.

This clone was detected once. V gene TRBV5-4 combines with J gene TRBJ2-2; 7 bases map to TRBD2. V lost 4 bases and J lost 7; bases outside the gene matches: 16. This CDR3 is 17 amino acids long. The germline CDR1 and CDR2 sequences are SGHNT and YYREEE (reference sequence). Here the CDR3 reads CASSPDWAGEVRGELFF. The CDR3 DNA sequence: TGTGCCAGCAGCCCCGACTGGGCGGGAGAGGTCCGCGGGGAGCTGTTTTTT.

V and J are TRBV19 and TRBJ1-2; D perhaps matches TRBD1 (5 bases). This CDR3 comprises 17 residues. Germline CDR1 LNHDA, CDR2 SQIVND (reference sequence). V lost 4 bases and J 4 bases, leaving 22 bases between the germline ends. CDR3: CASSTLGHQVFGYGYTF. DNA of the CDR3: TGTGCCAGTAGTACGCTTGGACACCAGGTCTTTGGCTATGGCTACACCTTC. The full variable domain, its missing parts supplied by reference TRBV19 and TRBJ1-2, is DGGITQSPKYLFRKEGQNVTLSCEQNLNHDAMYWYRQDPGQGLRLIYYSQIVNDFQKGDIAEGYSVSREKKESFPLTVTSAQKNPTAFYLCASSTLGHQVFGYGYTFGSGTRLTVV.

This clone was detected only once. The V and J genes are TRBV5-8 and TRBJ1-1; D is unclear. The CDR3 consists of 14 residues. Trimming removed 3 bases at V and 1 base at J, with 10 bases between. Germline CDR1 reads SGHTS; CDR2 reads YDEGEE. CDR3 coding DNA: TGTGCCAGCAGCTGGGGAGGGTCGAACACTGAAGCTTTCTTT. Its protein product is CASSWGGSNTEAFF.

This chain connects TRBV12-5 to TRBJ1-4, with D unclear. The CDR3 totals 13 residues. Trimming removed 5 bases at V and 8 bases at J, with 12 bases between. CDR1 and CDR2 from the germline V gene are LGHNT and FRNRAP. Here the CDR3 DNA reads TGTGCTAGTGGTGCCGTTAGATACGAAAAACTGTTTTTT. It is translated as CASGAVRYEKLFF.

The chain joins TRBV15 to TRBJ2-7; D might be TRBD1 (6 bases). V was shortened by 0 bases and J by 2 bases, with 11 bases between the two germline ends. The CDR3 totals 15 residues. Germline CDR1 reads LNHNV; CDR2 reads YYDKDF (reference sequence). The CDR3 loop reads CATSRDRGVPYEQYF. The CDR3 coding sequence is TGTGCCACCAGCAGAGACAGGGGAGTGCCCTACGAGCAGTACTTC.

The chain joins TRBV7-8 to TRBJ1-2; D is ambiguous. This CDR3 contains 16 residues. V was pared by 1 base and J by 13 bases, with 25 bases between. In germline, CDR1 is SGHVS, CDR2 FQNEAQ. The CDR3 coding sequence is TGTGCCAGCAGCTTAGTTTTAAGGACGGGAGGGAACGGGCTCACCTTC. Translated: CASSLVLRTGGNGLTF.

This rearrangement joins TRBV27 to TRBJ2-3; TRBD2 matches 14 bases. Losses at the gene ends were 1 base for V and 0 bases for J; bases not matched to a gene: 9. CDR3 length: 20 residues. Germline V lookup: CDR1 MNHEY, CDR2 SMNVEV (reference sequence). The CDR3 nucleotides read TGTGCCAGCAGTTTATATCCCCCGACTAGCGGGAGGGTAAGCACAGATACGCAGTATTTT. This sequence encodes CASSLYPPTSGRVSTDTQYF.

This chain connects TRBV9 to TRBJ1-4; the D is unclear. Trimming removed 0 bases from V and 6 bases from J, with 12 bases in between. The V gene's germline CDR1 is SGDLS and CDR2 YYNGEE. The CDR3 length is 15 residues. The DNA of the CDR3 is TGTGCCAGCAGCGTAGCGGTACAGCCTTATGAAAAACTGTTTTTT. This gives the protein CASSVAVQPYEKLFF.

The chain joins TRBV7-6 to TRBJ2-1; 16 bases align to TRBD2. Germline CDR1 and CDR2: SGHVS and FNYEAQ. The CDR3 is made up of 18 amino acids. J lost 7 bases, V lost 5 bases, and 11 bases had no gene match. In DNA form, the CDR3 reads TGTGCCAGCAGCCCGGGACTAGCGGGAGGGAACGTTAGGAATGAGCAGTTCTTC. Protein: CASSPGLAGGNVRNEQFF.

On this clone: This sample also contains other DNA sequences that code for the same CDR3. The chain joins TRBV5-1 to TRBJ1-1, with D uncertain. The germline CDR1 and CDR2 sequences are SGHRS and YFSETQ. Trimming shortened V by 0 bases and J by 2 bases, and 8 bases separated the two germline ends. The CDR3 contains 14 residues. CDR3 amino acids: CASSLVAGNTEAFF. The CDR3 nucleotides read TGCGCCAGCAGCTTGGTTGCAGGCAACACTGAAGCTTTCTTT.

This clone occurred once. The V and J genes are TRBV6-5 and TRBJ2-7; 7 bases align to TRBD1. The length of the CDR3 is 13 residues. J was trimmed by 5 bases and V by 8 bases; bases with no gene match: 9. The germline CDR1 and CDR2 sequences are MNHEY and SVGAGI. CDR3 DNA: TGTGCCAGCGTGGACAGGTTGGCGCACGAGCAGTACTTC. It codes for CASVDRLAHEQYF.

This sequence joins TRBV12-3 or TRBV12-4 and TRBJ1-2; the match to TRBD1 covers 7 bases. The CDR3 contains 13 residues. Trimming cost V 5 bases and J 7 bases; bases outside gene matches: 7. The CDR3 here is CASSTDRVSGYTF. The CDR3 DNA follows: TGTGCCAGCAGTACTGACAGGGTGAGTGGCTACACCTTC.

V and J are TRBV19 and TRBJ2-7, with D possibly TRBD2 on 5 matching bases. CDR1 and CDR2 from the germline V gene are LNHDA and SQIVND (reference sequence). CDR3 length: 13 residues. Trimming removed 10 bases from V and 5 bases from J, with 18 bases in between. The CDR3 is CATRLDWSHEQYF. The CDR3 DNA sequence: TGTGCCACCAGGCTGGACTGGTCTCACGAGCAGTACTTC.

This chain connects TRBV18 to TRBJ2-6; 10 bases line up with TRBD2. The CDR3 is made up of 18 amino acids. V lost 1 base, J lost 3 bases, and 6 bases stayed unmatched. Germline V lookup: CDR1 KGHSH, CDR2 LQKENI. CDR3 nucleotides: TGTGCCAGCTCACCACTGGCCCTAGCGGGAGTTGGGGCCAACGTCCTGACTTTC. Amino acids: CASSPLALAGVGANVLTF.

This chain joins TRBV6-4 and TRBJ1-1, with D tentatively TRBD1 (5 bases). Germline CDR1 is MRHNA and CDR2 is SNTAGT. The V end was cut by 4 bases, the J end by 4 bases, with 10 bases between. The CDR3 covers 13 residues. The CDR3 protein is CASSAAGLTEAFF. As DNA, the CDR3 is TGTGCCAGCAGTGCCGCGGGACTCACTGAAGCTTTCTTT.

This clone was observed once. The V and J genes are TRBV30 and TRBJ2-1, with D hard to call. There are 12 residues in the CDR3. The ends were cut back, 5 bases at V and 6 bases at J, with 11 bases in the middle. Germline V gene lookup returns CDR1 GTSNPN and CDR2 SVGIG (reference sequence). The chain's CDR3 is CAWVSPGNEQFF. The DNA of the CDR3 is TGTGCCTGGGTATCTCCCGGCAATGAGCAGTTCTTC.

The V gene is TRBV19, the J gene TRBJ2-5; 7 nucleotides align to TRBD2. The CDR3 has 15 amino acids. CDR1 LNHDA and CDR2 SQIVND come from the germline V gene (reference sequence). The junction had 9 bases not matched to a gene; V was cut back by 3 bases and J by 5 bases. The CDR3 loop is CASSIRGRAWETQYF. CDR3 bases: TGTGCCAGTAGTATTCGGGGGAGGGCCTGGGAGACCCAGTACTTC.